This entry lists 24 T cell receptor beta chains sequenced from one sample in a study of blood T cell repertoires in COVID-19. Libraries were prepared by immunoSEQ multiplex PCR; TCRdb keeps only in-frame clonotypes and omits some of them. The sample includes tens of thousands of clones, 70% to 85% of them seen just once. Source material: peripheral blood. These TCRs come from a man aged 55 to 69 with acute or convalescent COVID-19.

CDR3 protein: CASSSGLAGDTQETQYF. CDR3 DNA: TGTGCCAGCAGCTCCGGACTAGCGGGGGATACCCAAGAGACCCAGTACTTC. The chain uses TRBV5-6 and TRBJ2-5, with 13 bases identical to TRBD2. The CDR3 length is 17 residues. The germline V gene encodes CDR1 SGHDT and CDR2 YYEEEE. V lost 3 bases and J lost 1; bases outside the gene matches: 6.

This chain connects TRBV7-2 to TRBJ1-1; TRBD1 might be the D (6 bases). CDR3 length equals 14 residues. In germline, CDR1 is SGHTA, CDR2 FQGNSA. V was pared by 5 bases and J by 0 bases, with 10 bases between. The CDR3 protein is CASSVNRVNTEAFF. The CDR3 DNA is TGTGCCAGCAGCGTGAACAGGGTGAACACTGAAGCTTTCTTT. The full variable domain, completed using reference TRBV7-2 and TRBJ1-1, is GAGVSQSPSNKVTEKGKDVELRCDPISGHTALYWYRQSLGQGLEFLIYFQGNSAPDKSGLPSDRFSAERTGGSVSTLTIQRTQQEDSAVYLCASSVNRVNTEAFFGQGTRLTVV.

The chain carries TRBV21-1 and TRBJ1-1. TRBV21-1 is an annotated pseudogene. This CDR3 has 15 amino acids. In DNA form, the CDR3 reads TGTGCCAGCAGCAAGTCGGGGGGTATGAACACTGAAGCTTTCTTT. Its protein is CASSKSGGMNTEAFF.

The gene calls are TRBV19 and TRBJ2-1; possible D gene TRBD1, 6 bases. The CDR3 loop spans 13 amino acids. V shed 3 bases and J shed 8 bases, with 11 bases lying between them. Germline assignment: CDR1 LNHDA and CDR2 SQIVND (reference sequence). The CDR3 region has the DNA TGTGCCAGTAGTATTACAGGGTGGCATGAGCAGTTCTTC. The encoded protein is CASSITGWHEQFF.

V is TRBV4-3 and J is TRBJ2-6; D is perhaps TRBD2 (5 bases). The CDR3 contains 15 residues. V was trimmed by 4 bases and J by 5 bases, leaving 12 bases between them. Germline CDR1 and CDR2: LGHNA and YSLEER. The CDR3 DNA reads TGCGCCAGCAGCCCGCAGAGGGCGAGGGCCAACGTCCTGACTTTC. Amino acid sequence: CASSPQRARANVLTF.

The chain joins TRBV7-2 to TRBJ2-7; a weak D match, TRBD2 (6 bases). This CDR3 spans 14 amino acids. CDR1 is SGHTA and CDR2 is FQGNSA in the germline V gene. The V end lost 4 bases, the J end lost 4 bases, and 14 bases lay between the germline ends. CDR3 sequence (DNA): TGTGCCAGCAGCTCACATGTGGGGGGTTACGAGCAGTACTTC. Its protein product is CASSSHVGGYEQYF.

The CDR3 DNA sequence: TGCGCCAGCAGCCGCACGGGACAGATCACAGATACGCAGTATTTT. Translation gives CASSRTGQITDTQYF. The chain carries TRBV4-1 and TRBJ2-3; 7 bases fit TRBD1. The CDR3 covers 15 residues. The V gene end was trimmed by 4 bases and the J gene end by 2 bases; junction bases not matched to a gene: 6. Germline V lookup: CDR1 MGHRA, CDR2 YSYEKL.

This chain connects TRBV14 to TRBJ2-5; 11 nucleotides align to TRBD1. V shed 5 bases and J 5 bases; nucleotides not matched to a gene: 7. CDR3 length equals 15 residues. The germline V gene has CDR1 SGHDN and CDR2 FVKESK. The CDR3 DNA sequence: TGTGCCAGCAGCAGGACAGGGGGCGAAGCGGAGACCCAGTACTTC. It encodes CASSRTGGEAETQYF.

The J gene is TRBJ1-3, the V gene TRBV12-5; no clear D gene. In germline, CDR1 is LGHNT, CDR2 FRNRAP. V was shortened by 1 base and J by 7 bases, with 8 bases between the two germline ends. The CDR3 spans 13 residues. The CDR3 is CASGLGAGNTIYF. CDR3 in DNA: TGTGCTAGTGGTTTGGGGGCAGGTAACACCATATATTTT.

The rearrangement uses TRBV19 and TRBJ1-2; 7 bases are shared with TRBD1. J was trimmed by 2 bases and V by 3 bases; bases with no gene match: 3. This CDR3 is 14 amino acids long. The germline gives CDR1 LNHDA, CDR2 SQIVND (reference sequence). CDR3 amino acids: CASSIKGANYGYTF. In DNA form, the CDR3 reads TGTGCCAGTAGTATCAAGGGGGCAAACTATGGCTACACCTTC.

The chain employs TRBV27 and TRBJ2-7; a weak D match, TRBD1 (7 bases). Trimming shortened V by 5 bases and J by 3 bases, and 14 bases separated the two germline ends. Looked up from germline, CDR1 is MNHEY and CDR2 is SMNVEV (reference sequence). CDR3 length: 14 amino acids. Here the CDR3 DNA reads TGTGCCAGCAGTGCCCACAGGGGAGGCTACGAGCAGTACTTC. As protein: CASSAHRGGYEQYF.

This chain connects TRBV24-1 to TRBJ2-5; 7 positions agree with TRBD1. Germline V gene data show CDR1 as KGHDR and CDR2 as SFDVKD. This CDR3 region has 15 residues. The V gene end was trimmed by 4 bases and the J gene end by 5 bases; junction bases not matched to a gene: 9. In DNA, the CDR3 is TGTGCCACCAGTGACTATTACAGGGGTGGGGAGACCCAGTACTTC. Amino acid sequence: CATSDYYRGGETQYF.

As DNA, the CDR3 is TGTGCCAGTCGCCGACAGGACTCCTATAATTCACCCCTCCACTTT. Protein: CASRRQDSYNSPLHF. V is TRBV19 and J is TRBJ1-6; a possible D gene is TRBD1 (6 bases). The V end lost 8 bases, the J end lost 0 bases, and 11 bases lay between the germline ends. CDR1 is LNHDA, CDR2 SQIVND, per germline (reference sequence). This CDR3 is 15 amino acids long.

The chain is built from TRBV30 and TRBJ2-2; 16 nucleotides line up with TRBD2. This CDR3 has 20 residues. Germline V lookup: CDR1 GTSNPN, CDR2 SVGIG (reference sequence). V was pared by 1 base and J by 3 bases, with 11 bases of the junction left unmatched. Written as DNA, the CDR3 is TGTGCCTGGAGTGCCCACCCGGGGACTAGCGGGGGGGCCCACACCGGGGAGCTGTTTTTT. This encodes CAWSAHPGTSGGAHTGELFF.

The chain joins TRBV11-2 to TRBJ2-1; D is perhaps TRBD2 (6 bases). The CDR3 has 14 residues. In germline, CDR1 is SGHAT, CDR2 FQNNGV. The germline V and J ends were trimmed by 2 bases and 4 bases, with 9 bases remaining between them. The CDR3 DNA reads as TGTGCCAGCAGCTTATGGGACTCATACAATGAGCAGTTCTTC. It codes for CASSLWDSYNEQFF.

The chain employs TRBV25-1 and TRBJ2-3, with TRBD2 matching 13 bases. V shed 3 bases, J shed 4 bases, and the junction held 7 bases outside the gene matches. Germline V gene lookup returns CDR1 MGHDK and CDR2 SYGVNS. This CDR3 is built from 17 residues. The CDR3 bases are TGTGCCAGCAGTGACCATGGGACTAGCGGGGATTCAGATACGCAGTATTTT. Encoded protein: CASSDHGTSGDSDTQYF.

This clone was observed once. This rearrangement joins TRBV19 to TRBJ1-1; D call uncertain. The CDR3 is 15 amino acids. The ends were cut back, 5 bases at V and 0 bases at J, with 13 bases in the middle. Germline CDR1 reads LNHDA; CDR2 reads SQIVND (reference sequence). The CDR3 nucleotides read TGTGCCAGTAGTCCCGCGGGGATTATGAACACTGAAGCTTTCTTT. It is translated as CASSPAGIMNTEAFF.

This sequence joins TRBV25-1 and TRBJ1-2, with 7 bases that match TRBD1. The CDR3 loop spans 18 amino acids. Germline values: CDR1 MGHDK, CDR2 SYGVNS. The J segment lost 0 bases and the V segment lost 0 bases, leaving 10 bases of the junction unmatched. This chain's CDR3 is CASSEYIGQGETNYGYTF. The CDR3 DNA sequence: TGTGCCAGCAGTGAATATATTGGGCAGGGGGAGACTAACTATGGCTACACCTTC.

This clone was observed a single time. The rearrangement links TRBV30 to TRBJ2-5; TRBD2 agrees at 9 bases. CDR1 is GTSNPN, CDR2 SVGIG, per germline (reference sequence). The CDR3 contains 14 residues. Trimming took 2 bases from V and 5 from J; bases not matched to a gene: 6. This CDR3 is CAWSRTSVEETQYF. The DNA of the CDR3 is TGTGCCTGGAGTAGGACTAGCGTCGAGGAGACCCAGTACTTC.

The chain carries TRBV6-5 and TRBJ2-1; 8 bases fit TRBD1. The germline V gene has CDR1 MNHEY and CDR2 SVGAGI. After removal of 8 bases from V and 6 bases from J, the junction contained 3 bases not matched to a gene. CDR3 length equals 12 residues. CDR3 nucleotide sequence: TGTGCCAGCGGAACAGGGGGCAATGAGCAGTTCTTC. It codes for CASGTGGNEQFF.

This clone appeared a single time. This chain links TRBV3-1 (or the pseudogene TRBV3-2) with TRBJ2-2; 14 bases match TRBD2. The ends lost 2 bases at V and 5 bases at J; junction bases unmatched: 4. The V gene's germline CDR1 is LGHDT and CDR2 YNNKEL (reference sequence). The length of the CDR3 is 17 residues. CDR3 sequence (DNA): TGTGCCAGCAGCCAACCGGGACTAGCGGGGGAAACCGGGGAGCTGTTTTTT. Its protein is CASSQPGLAGETGELFF.

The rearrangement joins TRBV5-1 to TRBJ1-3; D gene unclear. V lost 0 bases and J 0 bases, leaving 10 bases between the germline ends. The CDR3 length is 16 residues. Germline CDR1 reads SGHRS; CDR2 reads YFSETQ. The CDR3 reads CASSLEQIFSGNTIYF. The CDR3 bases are TGCGCCAGCAGCTTGGAACAAATCTTCTCTGGAAACACCATATATTTT.

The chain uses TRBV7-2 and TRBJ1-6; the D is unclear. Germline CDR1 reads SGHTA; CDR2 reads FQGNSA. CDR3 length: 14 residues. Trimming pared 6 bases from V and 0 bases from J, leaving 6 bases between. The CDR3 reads CASRRSSYNSPLHF. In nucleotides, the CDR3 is TGTGCCAGCAGGCGGAGCTCCTATAATTCACCCCTCCACTTT.

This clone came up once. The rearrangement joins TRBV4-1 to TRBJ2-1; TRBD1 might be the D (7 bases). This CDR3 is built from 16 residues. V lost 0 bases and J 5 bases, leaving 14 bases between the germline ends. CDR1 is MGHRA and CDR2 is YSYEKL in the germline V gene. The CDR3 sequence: CASSQDPRGRNNEQFF. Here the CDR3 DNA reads TGCGCCAGCAGCCAAGATCCCAGGGGGAGGAACAATGAGCAGTTCTTC.